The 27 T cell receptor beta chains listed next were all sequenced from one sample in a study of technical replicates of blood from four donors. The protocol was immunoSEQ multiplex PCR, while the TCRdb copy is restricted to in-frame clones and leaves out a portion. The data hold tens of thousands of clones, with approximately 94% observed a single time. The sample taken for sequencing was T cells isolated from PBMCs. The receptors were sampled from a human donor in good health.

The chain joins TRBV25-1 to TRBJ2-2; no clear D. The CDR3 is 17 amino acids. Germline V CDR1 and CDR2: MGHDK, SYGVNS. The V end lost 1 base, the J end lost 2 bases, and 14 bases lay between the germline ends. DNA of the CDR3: TGTGCCAGCAGTGAATTAGATAGCAGACCTAACACCGGGGAGCTGTTTTTT. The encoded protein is CASSELDSRPNTGELFF.

CDR3 nucleotide sequence: TGTGCCAGCAGCTTCGGGGGACTAGCGGGAGGGACCTCCTACGAGCAGTACTTC. It codes for CASSFGGLAGGTSYEQYF. The chain carries TRBV5-4 and TRBJ2-7; 16 bases align to TRBD2. From germline, CDR1 is SGHNT and CDR2 YYREEE (reference sequence). The trim removed 2 bases at V and 0 bases at J, leaving 5 bases unmatched. The CDR3 runs to 18 residues.

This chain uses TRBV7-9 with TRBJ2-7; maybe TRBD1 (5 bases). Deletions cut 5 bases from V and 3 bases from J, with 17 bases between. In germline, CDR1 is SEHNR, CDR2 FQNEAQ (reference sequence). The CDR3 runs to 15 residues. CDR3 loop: CASSNHMTAYYEQYF. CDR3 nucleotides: TGTGCCAGCAGCAATCATATGACAGCGTACTACGAGCAGTACTTC.

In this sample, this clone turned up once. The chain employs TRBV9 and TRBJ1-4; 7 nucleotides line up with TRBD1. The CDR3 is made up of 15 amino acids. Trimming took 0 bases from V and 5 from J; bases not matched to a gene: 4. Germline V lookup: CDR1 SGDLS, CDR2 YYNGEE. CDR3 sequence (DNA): TGTGCCAGCAGCGTAGGACAGGGCGTGAATGAAAAACTGTTTTTT. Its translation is CASSVGQGVNEKLFF. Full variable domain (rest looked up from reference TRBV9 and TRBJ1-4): DSGVTQTPKHLITATGQRVTLRCSPRSGDLSVYWYQQSLDQGLQFLIQYYNGEERAKGNILERFSAQQFPDLHSELNLSSLELGDSALYFCASSVGQGVNEKLFFGSGTQLSVL.

CDR3 loop: CASSLGTGGSTEAFF. CDR3 nucleotide sequence: TGTGCCAGCAGCCTGGGGACAGGAGGGAGCACTGAAGCTTTCTTT. The chain uses TRBV7-9 and TRBJ1-1, with TRBD1 identical over 8 bases. There are 15 residues in the CDR3. Germline V gene lookup returns CDR1 SEHNR and CDR2 FQNEAQ (reference sequence). J was trimmed by 4 bases and V by 5 bases; bases with no gene match: 9.

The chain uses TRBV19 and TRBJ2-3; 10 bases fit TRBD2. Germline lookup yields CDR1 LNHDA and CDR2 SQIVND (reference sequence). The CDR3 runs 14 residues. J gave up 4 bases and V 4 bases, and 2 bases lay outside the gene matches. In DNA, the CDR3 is TGTGCCAGTAGTAAGAGCGGGGGGGCAGATACGCAGTATTTT. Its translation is CASSKSGGADTQYF.

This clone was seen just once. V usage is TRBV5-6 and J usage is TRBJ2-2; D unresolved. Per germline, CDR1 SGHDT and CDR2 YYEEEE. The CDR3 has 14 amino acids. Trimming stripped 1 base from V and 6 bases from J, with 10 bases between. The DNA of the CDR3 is TGTGCCAGCAGCTTGAGCCCTTCGTCCGGGGAGCTGTTTTTT. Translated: CASSLSPSSGELFF.

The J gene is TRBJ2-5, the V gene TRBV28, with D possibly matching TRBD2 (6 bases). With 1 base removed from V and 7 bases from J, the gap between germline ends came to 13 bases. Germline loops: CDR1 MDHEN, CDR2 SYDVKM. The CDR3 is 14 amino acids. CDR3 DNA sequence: TGTGCCAGCAGTTTATCGACCACCGGGGGGACCCAGTACTTC. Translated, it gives CASSLSTTGGTQYF.

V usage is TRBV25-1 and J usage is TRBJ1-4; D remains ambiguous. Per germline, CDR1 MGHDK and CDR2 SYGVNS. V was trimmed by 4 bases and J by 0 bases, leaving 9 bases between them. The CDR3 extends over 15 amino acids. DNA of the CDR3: TGTGCCAGCAGTGTACTTGAGGCAACTAATGAAAAACTGTTTTTT. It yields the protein CASSVLEATNEKLFF.

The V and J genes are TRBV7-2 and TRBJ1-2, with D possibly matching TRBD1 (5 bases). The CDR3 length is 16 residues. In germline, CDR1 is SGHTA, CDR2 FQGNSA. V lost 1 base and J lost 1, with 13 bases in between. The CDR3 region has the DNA TGTGCCAGCAGCTTAGGCCAAACGACAGTTAACTATGGCTACACCTTC. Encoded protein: CASSLGQTTVNYGYTF.

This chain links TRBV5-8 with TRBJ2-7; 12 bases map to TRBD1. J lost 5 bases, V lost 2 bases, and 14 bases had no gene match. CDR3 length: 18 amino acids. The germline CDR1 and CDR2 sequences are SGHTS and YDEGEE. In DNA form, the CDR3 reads TGTGCCAGCAGCTTCCCCGGGGACAGGGGGCGAGGAGGCCACGAGCAGTACTTC. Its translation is CASSFPGDRGRGGHEQYF. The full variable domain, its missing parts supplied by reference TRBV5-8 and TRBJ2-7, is EAGVTQSPTHLIKTRGQQATLRCSPISGHTSVYWYQQALGLGLQFLLWYDEGEERNRGNFPPRFSGRQFPNYSSELNVNALELEDSALYLCASSFPGDRGRGGHEQYFGPGTRLTVT.

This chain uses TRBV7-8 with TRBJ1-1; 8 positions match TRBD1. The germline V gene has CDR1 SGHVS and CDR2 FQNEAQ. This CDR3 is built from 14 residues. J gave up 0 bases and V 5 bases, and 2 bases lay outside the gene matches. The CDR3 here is CASSPQGVNTEAFF. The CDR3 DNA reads TGTGCCAGCAGCCCACAGGGGGTGAACACTGAAGCTTTCTTT.

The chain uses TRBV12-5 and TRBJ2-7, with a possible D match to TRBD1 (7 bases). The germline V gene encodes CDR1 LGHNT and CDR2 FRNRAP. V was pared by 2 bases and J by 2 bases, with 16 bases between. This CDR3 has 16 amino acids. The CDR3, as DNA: TGTGCTAGTGGTTTGCGCCCAGGGGGGAAAACCTACGAGCAGTACTTC. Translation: CASGLRPGGKTYEQYF. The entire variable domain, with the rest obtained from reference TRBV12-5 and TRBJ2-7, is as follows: DARVTQTPRHKVTEMGQEVTMRCQPILGHNTVFWYRQTMMQGLELLAYFRNRAPLDDSGMPKDRFSAEMPDATLATLKIQPSEPRDSAVYFCASGLRPGGKTYEQYFGPGTRLTVT.

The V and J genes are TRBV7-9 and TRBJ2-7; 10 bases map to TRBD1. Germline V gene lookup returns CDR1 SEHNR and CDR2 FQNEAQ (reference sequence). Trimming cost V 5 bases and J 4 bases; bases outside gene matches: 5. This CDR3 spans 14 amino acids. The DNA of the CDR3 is TGTGCCAGCAGCAAACGACAGGGGGCGTACGAGCAGTACTTC. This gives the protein CASSKRQGAYEQYF.

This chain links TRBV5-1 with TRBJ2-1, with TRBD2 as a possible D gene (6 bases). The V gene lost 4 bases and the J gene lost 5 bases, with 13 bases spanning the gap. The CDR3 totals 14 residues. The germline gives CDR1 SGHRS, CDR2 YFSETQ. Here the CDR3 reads CASSGGLGNNEQFF. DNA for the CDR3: TGCGCCAGCAGCGGGGGACTGGGAAACAATGAGCAGTTCTTC.

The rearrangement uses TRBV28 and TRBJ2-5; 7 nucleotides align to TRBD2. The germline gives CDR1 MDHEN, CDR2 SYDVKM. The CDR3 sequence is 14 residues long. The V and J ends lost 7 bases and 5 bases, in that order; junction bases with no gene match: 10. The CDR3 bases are TGTGCCAGCATCGAGGCAGGGCGGGAGGAGACCCAGTACTTC. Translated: CASIEAGREETQYF.

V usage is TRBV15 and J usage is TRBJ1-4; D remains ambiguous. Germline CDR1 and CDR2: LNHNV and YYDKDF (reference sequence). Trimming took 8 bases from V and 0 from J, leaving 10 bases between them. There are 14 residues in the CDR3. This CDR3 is CATFHSSTNEKLFF. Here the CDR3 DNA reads TGTGCCACCTTTCACAGCTCAACTAATGAAAAACTGTTTTTT. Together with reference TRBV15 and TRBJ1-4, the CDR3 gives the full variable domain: DAMVIQNPRYQVTQFGKPVTLSCSQTLNHNVMYWYQQKSSQAPKLLFHYYDKDFNNEADTPDNFQSRRPNTSFCFLDIRSPGLGDTAMYLCATFHSSTNEKLFFGSGTQLSVL.

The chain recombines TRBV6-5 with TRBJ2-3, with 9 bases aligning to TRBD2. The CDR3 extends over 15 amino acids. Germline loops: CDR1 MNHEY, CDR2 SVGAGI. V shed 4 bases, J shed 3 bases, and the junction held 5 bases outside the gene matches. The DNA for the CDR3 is TGTGCCAGCAGTTTGCTAGCGGGAACGACAGATACGCAGTATTTT. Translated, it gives CASSLLAGTTDTQYF.

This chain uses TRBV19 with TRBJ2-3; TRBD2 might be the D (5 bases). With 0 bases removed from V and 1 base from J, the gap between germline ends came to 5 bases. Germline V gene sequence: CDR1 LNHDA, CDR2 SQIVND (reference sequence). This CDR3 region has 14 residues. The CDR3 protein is CASSIEGGTDTQYF. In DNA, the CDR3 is TGTGCCAGTAGTATAGAGGGAGGCACAGATACGCAGTATTTT.

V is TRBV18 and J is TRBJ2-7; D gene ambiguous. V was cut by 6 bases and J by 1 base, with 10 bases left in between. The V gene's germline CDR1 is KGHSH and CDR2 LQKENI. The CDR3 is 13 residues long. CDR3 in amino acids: CASSQSQSYEQYF. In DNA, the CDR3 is TGTGCCAGCTCGCAGTCTCAGTCCTACGAGCAGTACTTC.

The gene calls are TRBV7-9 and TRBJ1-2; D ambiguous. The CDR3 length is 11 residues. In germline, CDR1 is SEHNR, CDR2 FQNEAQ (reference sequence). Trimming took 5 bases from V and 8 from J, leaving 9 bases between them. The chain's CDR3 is CASSPPVGYTF. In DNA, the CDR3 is TGTGCCAGCAGCCCCCCTGTCGGCTACACCTTC.

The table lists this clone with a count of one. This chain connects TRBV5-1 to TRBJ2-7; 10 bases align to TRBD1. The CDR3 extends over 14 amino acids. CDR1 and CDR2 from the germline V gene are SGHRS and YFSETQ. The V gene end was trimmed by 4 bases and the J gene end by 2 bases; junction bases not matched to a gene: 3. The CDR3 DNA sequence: TGCGCCAGCAGCCCCGGGACAGGGGCCTACGAGCAGTACTTC. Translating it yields CASSPGTGAYEQYF. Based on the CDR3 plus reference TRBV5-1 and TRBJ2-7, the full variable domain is KAGVTQTPRYLIKTRGQQVTLSCSPISGHRSVSWYQQTPGQGLQFLFEYFSETQRNKGNFPGRFSGRQFSNSRSEMNVSTLELGDSALYLCASSPGTGAYEQYFGPGTRLTVT.

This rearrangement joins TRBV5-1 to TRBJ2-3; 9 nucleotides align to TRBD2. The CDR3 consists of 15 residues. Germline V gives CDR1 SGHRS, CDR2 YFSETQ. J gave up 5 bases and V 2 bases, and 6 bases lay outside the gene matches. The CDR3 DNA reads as TGCGCCAGCAGCTTTCGCGGGGGGGCCGGAGATACGCAGTATTTT. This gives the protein CASSFRGGAGDTQYF.

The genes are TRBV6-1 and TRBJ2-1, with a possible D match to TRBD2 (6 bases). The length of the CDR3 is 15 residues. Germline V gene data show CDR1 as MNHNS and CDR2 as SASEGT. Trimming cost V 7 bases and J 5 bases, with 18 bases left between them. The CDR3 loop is CASTYRSSANNEQFF. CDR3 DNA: TGTGCCAGCACCTACCGATCTAGCGCCAACAATGAGCAGTTCTTC.

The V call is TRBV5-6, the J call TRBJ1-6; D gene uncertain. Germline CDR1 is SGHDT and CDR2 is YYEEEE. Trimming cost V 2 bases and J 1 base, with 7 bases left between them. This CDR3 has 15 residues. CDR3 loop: CASSFLGSYNSPLHF. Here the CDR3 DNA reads TGTGCCAGCAGCTTCCTAGGATCCTATAATTCACCCCTCCACTTT.

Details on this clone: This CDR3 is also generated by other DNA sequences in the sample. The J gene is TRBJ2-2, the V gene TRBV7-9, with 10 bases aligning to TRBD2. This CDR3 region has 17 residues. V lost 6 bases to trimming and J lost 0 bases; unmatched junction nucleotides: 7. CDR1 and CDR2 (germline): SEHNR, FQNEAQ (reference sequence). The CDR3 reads CASSGTSGKSNTGELFF. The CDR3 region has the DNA TGTGCCAGCAGTGGTACTAGCGGGAAGTCGAACACCGGGGAGCTGTTTTTT. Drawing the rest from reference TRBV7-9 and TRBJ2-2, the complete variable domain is DTGVSQNPRHKITKRGQNVTFRCDPISEHNRLYWYRQTLGQGPEFLTYFQNEAQLEKSRLLSDRFSAERPKGSFSTLEIQRTEQGDSAMYLCASSGTSGKSNTGELFFGEGSRLTVL.

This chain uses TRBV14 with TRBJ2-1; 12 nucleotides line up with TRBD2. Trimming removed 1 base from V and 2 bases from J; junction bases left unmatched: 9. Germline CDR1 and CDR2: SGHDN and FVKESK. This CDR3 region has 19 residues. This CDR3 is CASSQVTTSGREPYNEQFF. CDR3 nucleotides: TGTGCCAGCAGCCAAGTAACGACTAGCGGGAGAGAACCCTACAATGAGCAGTTCTTC.